A single sample is the source of the 17 T cell receptor beta chains below, sequenced in a study of cytomegalovirus exposure and HLA in healthy donors. The primer mix had 60 Vbeta and 13 Jbeta primers. Libraries were prepared by immunoSEQ multiplex PCR; TCRdb keeps only in-frame clonotypes and omits some of them. The repertoire holds roughly 160,000 clones, around 81% seen once, with 13% in the top ten. The sequenced material came from PBMCs. The source of these receptors is a woman in her 50s in good health and CMV-seronegative.

The rearrangement uses TRBV25-1 and TRBJ2-5; 10 positions match TRBD2. This CDR3 has 15 amino acids. V was clipped by 3 bases and J by 1 base; unmatched bases: 2. Germline V CDR1 and CDR2: MGHDK, SYGVNS. The CDR3 region is CASSDRLAGQETQYF. The CDR3 DNA sequence: TGTGCCAGCAGTGATAGACTAGCGGGCCAAGAGACCCAGTACTTC.

The rearrangement links TRBV9 to TRBJ1-1; possible D gene TRBD1, 6 bases. V lost 2 bases and J lost 7, with 15 bases in between. The CDR3 consists of 14 residues. Per germline, CDR1 SGDLS and CDR2 YYNGEE. CDR3 in amino acids: CASSVTGGPHEAFF. DNA for the CDR3: TGTGCCAGCAGCGTGACCGGGGGGCCCCATGAAGCTTTCTTT. Supplemented by reference TRBV9 and TRBJ1-1, the full variable domain reads DSGVTQTPKHLITATGQRVTLRCSPRSGDLSVYWYQQSLDQGLQFLIQYYNGEERAKGNILERFSAQQFPDLHSELNLSSLELGDSALYFCASSVTGGPHEAFFGQGTRLTVV.

The chain carries TRBV5-4 and TRBJ2-7; D is unclear. With 2 bases removed from V and 6 bases from J, the gap between germline ends came to 6 bases. Germline V gene sequence: CDR1 SGHNT, CDR2 YYREEE (reference sequence). This CDR3 has 11 residues. CDR3 nucleotides: TGTGCCAGCAGCTTTAGTTCCGAGCAGTACTTC. This encodes CASSFSSEQYF.

Of note for this clone: The junction shows a germline mismatch at one end, possibly a read error. Other DNA sequences in the sample encode the same CDR3. In DNA form, the CDR3 reads TGCGCCAGCAGCCAAGAGCCCCGGGACAGGGGGCAGAACACTGAGGCTTTCTTT. This translates into CASSQEPRDRGQNTEAFF. This chain connects TRBV4-1 to TRBJ1-1; TRBD1 matches at 12 bases. Per germline, CDR1 MGHRA and CDR2 YSYEKL. The CDR3 sequence is 18 residues long.

This sequence joins TRBV7-9 and TRBJ2-2; TRBD1 agrees at 7 bases. After removal of 4 bases from V and 6 bases from J, the junction contained 5 bases not matched to a gene. The CDR3 runs to 14 residues. Germline assignment: CDR1 SEHNR and CDR2 FQNEAQ (reference sequence). In DNA, the CDR3 is TGTGCCAGCAGCTCGGACAGGTCAGCCGGGGAGCTGTTTTTT. It translates to CASSSDRSAGELFF.

The chain recombines TRBV5-1 with TRBJ1-1; weak D call: TRBD1 (6 bases). Germline V gene sequence: CDR1 SGHRS, CDR2 YFSETQ. V was cut by 4 bases and J by 0 bases, with 13 bases left in between. The CDR3 is 15 amino acids. CDR3 sequence: CASSGTGTVNTEAFF. Here the CDR3 DNA reads TGCGCCAGCAGCGGCACAGGGACCGTGAACACTGAAGCTTTCTTT.

The CDR3 loop is CASSPQTGSYEQYF. The DNA of the CDR3 is TGTGCCAGCAGCCCCCAGACAGGTTCCTACGAGCAGTACTTC. The chain combines TRBV9 with TRBJ2-7; weak D call: TRBD1 (6 bases). Germline CDR1 reads SGDLS; CDR2 reads YYNGEE. The CDR3 extends over 14 amino acids. V dropped 4 bases and J dropped 1 base, with 12 bases sitting between them.

The V gene is TRBV21-1, the J gene TRBJ1-1. TRBV21-1 is classified as a pseudogene. The CDR3 length is 17 residues. The CDR3 protein is CASSKYVSRGMNTEAFF. In nucleotides, the CDR3 is TGTGCCAGCAGCAAATATGTTTCCCGGGGGATGAACACTGAAGCTTTCTTT.

V usage is TRBV10-3 and J usage is TRBJ2-5, with D possibly matching TRBD2 (6 bases). Germline values: CDR1 ENHRY, CDR2 SYGVKD. This CDR3 is 13 amino acids long. Here the CDR3 reads CSGGGGYQETQYF. In nucleotides, the CDR3 is TGTTCCGGGGGTGGAGGGTACCAAGAGACCCAGTACTTC.

The chain couples TRBV7-9 to TRBJ1-5, with D perhaps TRBD1 (6 bases). The CDR3 covers 11 residues. The germline CDR1 and CDR2 sequences are SEHNR and FQNEAQ (reference sequence). This chain's CDR3 is CAAGDNQPQHF. In nucleotides, the CDR3 is TGTGCTGCAGGGGACAATCAGCCCCAGCATTTT.

Regarding this clone: At one boundary the junction diverges from the germline segment, which might be a read error. The V gene is TRBV2, the J gene TRBJ2-5, with 7 bases lining up with TRBD2. Germline CDR1 and CDR2: SNHLY and FYNNEI. The CDR3 extends over 15 amino acids. This CDR3 is CASSESRTSSEAQYF. The DNA for the CDR3 is TGTGCCAGCAGTGAAAGTAGGACTAGTTCAGAGGCCCAGTACTTC.

The chain carries TRBV11-3 and TRBJ2-7; D is perhaps TRBD2 (5 bases). V was pared by 1 base and J by 7 bases, with 8 bases between. Germline loops: CDR1 SGHNT, CDR2 YENEEA. The length of the CDR3 is 12 residues. The DNA for the CDR3 is TGTGCCAGCAGCTTAGTCGAGGGTGAGCAGTACTTC. Residues: CASSLVEGEQYF.

The chain carries TRBV10-3 and TRBJ2-1; 14 nucleotides match TRBD2. CDR3 length: 16 amino acids. Germline lookup yields CDR1 ENHRY and CDR2 SYGVKD. V trimming: 7 bases; J trimming: 9 bases; junction bases outside the gene matches: 11. The CDR3 sequence is CAITPGTSGSRAEQFF. The CDR3 nucleotides read TGTGCCATCACCCCCGGGACTAGCGGGAGCAGGGCTGAGCAGTTCTTC.

The chain employs TRBV5-1 and TRBJ1-1, with 8 bases aligning to TRBD1. The CDR3 length is 14 residues. Germline-derived CDR1 and CDR2 are SGHRS and YFSETQ. The V segment lost 2 bases and the J segment 5 bases; nucleotides outside the gene matches: 5. CDR3 DNA sequence: TGCGCCAGCAGCTTCGGACAGGGTAGAACTGAAGCTTTCTTT. Encoded protein: CASSFGQGRTEAFF.

This chain links TRBV6-1 with TRBJ1-2; TRBD1 aligns across 7 bases. The V and J ends lost 6 bases and 2 bases, in that order; junction bases with no gene match: 3. The germline V gene encodes CDR1 MNHNS and CDR2 SASEGT. This CDR3 is 13 amino acids long. The CDR3 DNA is TGTGCCAGCAGGCTGACAGGGAACTATGGCTACACCTTC. Encoded protein: CASRLTGNYGYTF.

This chain links TRBV5-1 with TRBJ2-1, with TRBD2 matching 15 bases. The CDR3 loop spans 17 amino acids. From germline, CDR1 is SGHRS and CDR2 YFSETQ. V lost 4 bases to trimming and J lost 5 bases; unmatched junction nucleotides: 7. The CDR3 bases are TGCGCCAGCAGCCTCGGGACTAGCGGGGGGAAAGACAATGAGCAGTTCTTC. It translates to CASSLGTSGGKDNEQFF.

The V and J genes are TRBV7-2 and TRBJ1-1; D possibly corresponds to TRBD1 (6 bases). There are 15 residues in the CDR3. Trimming cost V 0 bases and J 1 base, with 9 bases left between them. Looked up from germline, CDR1 is SGHTA and CDR2 is FQGNSA. The CDR3 sequence is CASSLAAGENTEAFF. In DNA, the CDR3 is TGTGCCAGCAGCTTAGCGGCAGGGGAGAACACTGAAGCTTTCTTT.